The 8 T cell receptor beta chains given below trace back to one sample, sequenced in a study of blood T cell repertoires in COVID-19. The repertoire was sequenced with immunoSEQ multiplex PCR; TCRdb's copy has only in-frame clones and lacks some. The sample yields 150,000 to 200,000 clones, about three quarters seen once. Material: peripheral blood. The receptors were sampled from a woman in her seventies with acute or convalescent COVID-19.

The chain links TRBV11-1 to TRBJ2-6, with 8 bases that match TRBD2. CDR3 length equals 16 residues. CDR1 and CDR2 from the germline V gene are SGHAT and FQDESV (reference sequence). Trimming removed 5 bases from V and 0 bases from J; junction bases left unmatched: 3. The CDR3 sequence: CASSLSGSSGANVLTF. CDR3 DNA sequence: TGTGCCAGCAGCCTCAGCGGGAGCTCTGGGGCCAACGTCCTGACTTTC.

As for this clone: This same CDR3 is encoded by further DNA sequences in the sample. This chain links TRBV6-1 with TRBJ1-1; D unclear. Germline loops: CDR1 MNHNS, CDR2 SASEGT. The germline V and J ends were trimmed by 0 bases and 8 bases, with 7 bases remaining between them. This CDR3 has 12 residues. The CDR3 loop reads CASSEAEGEAFF. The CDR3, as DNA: TGTGCCAGCAGTGAAGCGGAGGGAGAAGCTTTCTTT.

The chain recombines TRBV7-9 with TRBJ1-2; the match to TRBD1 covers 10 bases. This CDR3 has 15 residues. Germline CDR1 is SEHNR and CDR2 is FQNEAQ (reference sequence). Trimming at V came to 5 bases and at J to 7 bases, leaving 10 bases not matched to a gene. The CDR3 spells CASSPMTGGGFGYTF. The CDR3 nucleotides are TGTGCCAGCAGCCCAATGACAGGGGGCGGTTTTGGCTACACCTTC.

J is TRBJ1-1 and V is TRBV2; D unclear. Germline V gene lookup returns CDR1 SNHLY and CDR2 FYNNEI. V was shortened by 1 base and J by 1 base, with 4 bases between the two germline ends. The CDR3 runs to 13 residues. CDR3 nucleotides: TGTGCCAGCAGTGAAGTACAGAACACTGAAGCTTTCTTT. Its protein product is CASSEVQNTEAFF.

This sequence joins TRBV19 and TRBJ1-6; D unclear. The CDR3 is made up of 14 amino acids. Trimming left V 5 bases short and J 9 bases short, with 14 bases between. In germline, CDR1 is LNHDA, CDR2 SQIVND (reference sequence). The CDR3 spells CASSVEAARSPLHF. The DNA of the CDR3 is TGTGCCAGTAGTGTTGAAGCCGCACGTTCACCCCTCCACTTT. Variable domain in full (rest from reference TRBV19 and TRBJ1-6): DGGITQSPKYLFRKEGQNVTLSCEQNLNHDAMYWYRQDPGQGLRLIYYSQIVNDFQKGDIAEGYSVSREKKESFPLTVTSAQKNPTAFYLCASSVEAARSPLHFGNGTRLTVT.

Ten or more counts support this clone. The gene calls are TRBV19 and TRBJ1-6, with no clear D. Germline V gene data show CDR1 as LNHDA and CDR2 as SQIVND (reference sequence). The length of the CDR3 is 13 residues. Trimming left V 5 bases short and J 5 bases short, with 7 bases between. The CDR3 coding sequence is TGTGCCAGTAGTCGCGCGAATAATTCACCCCTCCACTTT. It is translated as CASSRANNSPLHF.

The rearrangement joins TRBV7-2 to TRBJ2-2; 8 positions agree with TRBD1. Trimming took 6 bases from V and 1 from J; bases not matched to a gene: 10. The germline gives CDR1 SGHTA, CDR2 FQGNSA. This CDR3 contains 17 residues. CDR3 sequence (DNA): TGTGCCAGCAGTTTTACCACCGGGACAGGGAACACCGGGGAGCTGTTTTTT. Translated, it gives CASSFTTGTGNTGELFF. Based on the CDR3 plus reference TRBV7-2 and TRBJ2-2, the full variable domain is GAGVSQSPSNKVTEKGKDVELRCDPISGHTALYWYRQSLGQGLEFLIYFQGNSAPDKSGLPSDRFSAERTGGSVSTLTIQRTQQEDSAVYLCASSFTTGTGNTGELFFGEGSRLTVL.

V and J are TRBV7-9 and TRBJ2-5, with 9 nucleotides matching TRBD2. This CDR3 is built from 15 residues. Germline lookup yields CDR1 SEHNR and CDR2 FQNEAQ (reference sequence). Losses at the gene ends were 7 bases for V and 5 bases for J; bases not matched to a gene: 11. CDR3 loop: CASTKGSSGIETQYF. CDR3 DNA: TGTGCCAGCACCAAGGGGTCTAGCGGGATTGAGACCCAGTACTTC.